This TCR beta chain stems from a study of cytomegalovirus exposure and HLA in healthy donors. Study results and limitations: Certain indistinguishable V segments, among them TRBV6-2 and TRBV6-3, were excluded. Roughly uniform sequencing depth across donors was assumed, possibly incorrectly.

As regards this clone: Its antigen is not known.

Germline CDR1 SEHNR, CDR2 FQNEAQ (reference sequence). The CDR3 sequence is 15 residues long. Trimming stripped 5 bases from V and 0 bases from J, with 14 bases between. PCR employed 60 Vbeta and 13 Jbeta primers. The repertoire was sequenced with immunoSEQ multiplex PCR; TCRdb's copy has only in-frame clones and lacks some. The table lists 110,000 to 150,000 clones, more than 9.5% of them singletons. This chain connects TRBV7-9 to TRBJ2-7; D possibly corresponds to TRBD1 (6 bases). The sample taken for sequencing was PBMCs. This TCR came from a man between 50 and 59 years old in good health and CMV-seronegative. As DNA, the CDR3 is TGTGCCAGCAGCACCGGCAGGGGACCCTCCTACGAGCAGTACTTC. This codes for CASSTGRGPSYEQYF.